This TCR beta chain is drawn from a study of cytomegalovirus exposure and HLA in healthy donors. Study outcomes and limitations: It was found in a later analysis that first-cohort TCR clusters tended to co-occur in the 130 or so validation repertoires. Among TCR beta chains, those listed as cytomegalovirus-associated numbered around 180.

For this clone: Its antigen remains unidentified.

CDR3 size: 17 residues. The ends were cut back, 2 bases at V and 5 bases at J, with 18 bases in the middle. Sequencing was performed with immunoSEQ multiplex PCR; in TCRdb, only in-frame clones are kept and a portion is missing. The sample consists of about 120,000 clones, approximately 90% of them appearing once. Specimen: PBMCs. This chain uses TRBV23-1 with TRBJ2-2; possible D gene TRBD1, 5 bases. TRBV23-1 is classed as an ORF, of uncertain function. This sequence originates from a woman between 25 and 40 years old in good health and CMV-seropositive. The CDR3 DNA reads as TGCGCCAGCAGTCAACATTGCTTGGCACAGGTAACCGGGGAGCTGTTTTTT. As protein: CASSQHCLAQVTGELFF.